This T cell receptor beta chain emerged from a study of blood T cell repertoires in COVID-19. At the level of the study: The origin of the acute and convalescent COVID-19 samples was the United States, Italy and Spain. Sources were T cells, B-cell-depleted T cells, or PBMCs; the material itself was cDNA or gDNA.

The authors' processing: Reference gene primer amplification yielded estimated nucleated cell counts. The repertoire was sequenced with immunoSEQ multiplex PCR; TCRdb's copy has only in-frame clones and lacks some. V and J calls and clone size are those listed in that table; D and trimming were worked out from the DNA. The profile covers about 210,000 clones, with roughly 80% appearing a single time and about 0.91% taken by the ten largest. A Seattle source enrolled patients during active infection and followed them longitudinally. Germline-derived CDR1 and CDR2 are MDHEN and SYDVKM. The CDR3 consists of 14 residues. V gave up 2 bases and J gave up 6 bases; unmatched junction bases: 4.

The chain links TRBV28 to TRBJ2-1; 7 positions agree with TRBD2. The TCR was taken from a man aged 55 to 70 with COVID-19, enrolled during active disease. Sequenced: peripheral blood. CDR3 bases: TGTGCCAGCAGTTTAGTGGGAGGGCCCAATGAGCAGTTCTTC. Translating gives CASSLVGGPNEQFF.